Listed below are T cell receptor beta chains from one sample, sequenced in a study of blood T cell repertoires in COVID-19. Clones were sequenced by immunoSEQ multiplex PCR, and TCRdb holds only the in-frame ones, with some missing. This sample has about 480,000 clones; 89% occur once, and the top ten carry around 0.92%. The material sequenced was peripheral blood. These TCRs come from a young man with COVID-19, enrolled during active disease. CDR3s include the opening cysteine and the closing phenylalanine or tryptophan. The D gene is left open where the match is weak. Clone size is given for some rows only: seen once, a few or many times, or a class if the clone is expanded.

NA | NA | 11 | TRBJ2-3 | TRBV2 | TGTGCCAGCAGTGACGAGAATACGCAGTATTTT | CASSDENTQYF
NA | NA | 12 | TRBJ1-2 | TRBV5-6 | TGTGCCAGCAGGGCGGGGAACTATGGCTACACCTTC | CASRAGNYGYTF
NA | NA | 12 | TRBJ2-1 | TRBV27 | TGTGCCAGCAGTACCATCGGCAATGAGCAGTTCTTC | CASSTIGNEQFF
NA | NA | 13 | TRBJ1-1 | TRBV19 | TGTGCCAGTAGTATAGATCTTTCGGGTTCGGCTTTCTTT | CASSIDLSGSAFF
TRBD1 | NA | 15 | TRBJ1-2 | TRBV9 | TGTGCCAGCAGCGCCCATTACAGGGGGCGCGATGGCTACACCTTC | CASSAHYRGRDGYTF
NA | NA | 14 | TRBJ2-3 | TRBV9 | TGTGCCAGCAGCGTAGAAGGGGGCACAGATACGCAGTATTTT | CASSVEGGTDTQYF
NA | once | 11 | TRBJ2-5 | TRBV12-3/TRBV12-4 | TGTGCCAGCAGAAAACAGGGCGTTCAGTACTTC | CASRKQGVQYF
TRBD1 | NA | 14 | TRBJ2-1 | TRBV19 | TGTGCCAGTAGTGCCAGGACAGGGGAAGGTGAGCAGTTCTTC | CASSARTGEGEQFF
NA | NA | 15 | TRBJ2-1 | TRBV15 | TGTGCCACCAGCAGAGATGCGGCGAGCTACAATGAGCAGTTCTTC | CATSRDAASYNEQFF
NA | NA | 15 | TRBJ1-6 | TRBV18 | TGTGCCAGCTCGACAGCACAGGGTGAAAATTCACCCCTCCACTTT | CASSTAQGENSPLHF
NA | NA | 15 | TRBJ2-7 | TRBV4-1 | TGCGCCAGCAGCCAAGCATCCGGGTCCTCCTACGAGCAGTACTTC | CASSQASGSSYEQYF
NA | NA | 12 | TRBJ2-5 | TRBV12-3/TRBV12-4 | TGTGCCAGCAGTAAGCCCCTGGAGACCCAGTACTTC | CASSKPLETQYF
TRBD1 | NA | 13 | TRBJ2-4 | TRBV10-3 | TGTGCCATCAGTGCGGGACAGTTAAACATTCAGTACTTC | CAISAGQLNIQYF
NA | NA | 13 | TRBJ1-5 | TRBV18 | TGTGCCAGCTCAGCAGGGTTAGAGCAGCCCCAGCATTTT | CASSAGLEQPQHF
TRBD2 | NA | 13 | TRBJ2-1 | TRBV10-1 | TGCGCCAGCGGGACTAGCGGGAGAAATGAGCAGTTCTTC | CASGTSGRNEQFF
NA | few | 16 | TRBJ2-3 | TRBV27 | TGTGCCAGCAGTGGAATGGGAGGGGGATACACAGATACGCAGTATTTT | CASSGMGGGYTDTQYF
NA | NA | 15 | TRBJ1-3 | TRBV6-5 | TGTGCCAGCAGTTACAGCCCGGGATCTGGAAACACCATATATTTT | CASSYSPGSGNTIYF